This T cell receptor beta chain was sequenced for a study of shared clonotypes between healthy human individuals. Overall study context: The cohort comprised a couple of women and three men. Their ages spanned 18 to 49 years.

Germline V CDR1 and CDR2: SNHLY, FYNNEI. This CDR3 has 15 residues. Trimming took off 6 bases at V and 2 bases at J, with 17 bases between the two ends. On this clone itself: The antigen remains unidentified.

Each subset's genomic DNA was shared equally among a number of immunoSEQ plates. Assay used: immunoSEQ multiplex PCR; TCRdb lists only in-frame clones, some missing. The sample consists of under 2.5 million clones, under 95% of them appearing once. Whole-study results and caveats: Generation probabilities were higher for clonotypes shared across all four sorted-subset donors than for unshared ones.

The sequence derives from a man younger than 30 in good health. Some clones in this sample may be carry-over from other donors' samples. The rearrangement joins TRBV2 to TRBJ2-7; tentatively, D is TRBD2 (6 bases). The sequencing sample was made of naive CD4+ T cells from PBMCs. The subset here: CD45RA+ positively selected. CDR3 bases: TGTGCCAGCAGCGCCTTATACGGGAGTGCCTACGAGCAGTACTTC. Its protein product is CASSALYGSAYEQYF.